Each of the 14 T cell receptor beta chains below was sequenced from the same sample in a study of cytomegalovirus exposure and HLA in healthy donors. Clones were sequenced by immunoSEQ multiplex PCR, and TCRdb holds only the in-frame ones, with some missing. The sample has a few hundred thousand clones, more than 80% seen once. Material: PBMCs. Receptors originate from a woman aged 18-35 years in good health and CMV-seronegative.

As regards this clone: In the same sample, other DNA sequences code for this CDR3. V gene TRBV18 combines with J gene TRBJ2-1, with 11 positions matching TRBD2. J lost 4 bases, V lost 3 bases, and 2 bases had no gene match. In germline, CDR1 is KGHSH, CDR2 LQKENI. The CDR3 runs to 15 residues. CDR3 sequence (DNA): TGTGCCAGCTCACCTTGGACTAGCGGGTACAATGAGCAGTTCTTC. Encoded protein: CASSPWTSGYNEQFF. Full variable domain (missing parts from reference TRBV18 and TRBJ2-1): NAGVMQNPRHLVRRRGQEARLRCSPMKGHSHVYWYRQLPEEGLKFMVYLQKENIIDESGMPKERFSAEFPKEGPSILRIQQVVRGDSAAYFCASSPWTSGYNEQFFGPGTRLTVL.

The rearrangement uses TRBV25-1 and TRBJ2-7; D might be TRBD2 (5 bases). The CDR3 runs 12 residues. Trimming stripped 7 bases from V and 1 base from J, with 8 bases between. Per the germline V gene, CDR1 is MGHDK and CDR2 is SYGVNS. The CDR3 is CASTGESYEQYF. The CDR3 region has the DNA TGTGCCAGCACTGGGGAGTCCTACGAGCAGTACTTC.

CDR3 coding DNA: TGTGCCAGCAGCCCCGGACAGGTTATGTCCGGGGAGCTGTTTTTT. It yields the protein CASSPGQVMSGELFF. The rearrangement uses TRBV5-8 and TRBJ2-2, with 7 bases identical to TRBD1. V shed 4 bases and J 6 bases; nucleotides not matched to a gene: 9. The CDR3 sequence is 15 residues long. Germline V lookup: CDR1 SGHTS, CDR2 YDEGEE. Variable domain in full (rest from reference TRBV5-8 and TRBJ2-2): EAGVTQSPTHLIKTRGQQATLRCSPISGHTSVYWYQQALGLGLQFLLWYDEGEERNRGNFPPRFSGRQFPNYSSELNVNALELEDSALYLCASSPGQVMSGELFFGEGSRLTVL.

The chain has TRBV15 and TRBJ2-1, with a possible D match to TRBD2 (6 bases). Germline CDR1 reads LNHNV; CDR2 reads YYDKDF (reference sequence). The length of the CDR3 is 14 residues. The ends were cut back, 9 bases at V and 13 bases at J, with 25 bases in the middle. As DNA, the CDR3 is TGTGCCACAAGCGATTGGGGGGACTTGACAATCCAGTTCTTC. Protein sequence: CATSDWGDLTIQFF.

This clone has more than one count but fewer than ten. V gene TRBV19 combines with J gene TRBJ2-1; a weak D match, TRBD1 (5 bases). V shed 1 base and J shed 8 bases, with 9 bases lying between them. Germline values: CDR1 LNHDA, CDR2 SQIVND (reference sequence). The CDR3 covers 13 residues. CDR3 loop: CASSIAGNDEQFF. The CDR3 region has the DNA TGTGCCAGTAGTATAGCAGGGAACGATGAGCAGTTCTTC.

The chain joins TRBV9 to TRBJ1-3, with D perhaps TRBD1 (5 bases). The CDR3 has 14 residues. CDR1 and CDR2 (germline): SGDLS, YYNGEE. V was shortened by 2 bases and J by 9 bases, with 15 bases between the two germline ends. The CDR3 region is CASSVVGLPATIYF. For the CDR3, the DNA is TGTGCCAGCAGCGTGGTGGGACTGCCCGCCACCATATATTTT.

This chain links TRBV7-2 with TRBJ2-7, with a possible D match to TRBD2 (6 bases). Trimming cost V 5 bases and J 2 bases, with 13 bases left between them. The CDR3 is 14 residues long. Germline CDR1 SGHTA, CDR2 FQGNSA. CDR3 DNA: TGTGCCAGCAGCGTGGGACTGGTGGCCTACGAGCAGTACTTC. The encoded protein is CASSVGLVAYEQYF. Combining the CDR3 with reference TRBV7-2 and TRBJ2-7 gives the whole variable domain GAGVSQSPSNKVTEKGKDVELRCDPISGHTALYWYRQSLGQGLEFLIYFQGNSAPDKSGLPSDRFSAERTGGSVSTLTIQRTQQEDSAVYLCASSVGLVAYEQYFGPGTRLTVT.

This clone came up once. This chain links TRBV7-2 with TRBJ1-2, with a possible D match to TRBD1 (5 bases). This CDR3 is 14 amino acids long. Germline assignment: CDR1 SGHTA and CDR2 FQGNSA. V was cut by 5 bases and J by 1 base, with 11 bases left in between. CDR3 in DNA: TGTGCCAGCAGCCCCTCCGGGGGTAACTATGGCTACACCTTC. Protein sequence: CASSPSGGNYGYTF.

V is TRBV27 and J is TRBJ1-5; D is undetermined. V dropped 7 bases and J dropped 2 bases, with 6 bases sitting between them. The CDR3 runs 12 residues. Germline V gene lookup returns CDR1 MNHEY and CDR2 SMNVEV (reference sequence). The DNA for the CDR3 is TGTGCCAGCACCTCGGGCAATCAGCCCCAGCATTTT. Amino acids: CASTSGNQPQHF.

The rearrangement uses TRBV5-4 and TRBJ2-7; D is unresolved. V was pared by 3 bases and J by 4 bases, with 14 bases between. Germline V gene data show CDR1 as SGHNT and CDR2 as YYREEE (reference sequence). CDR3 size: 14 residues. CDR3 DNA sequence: TGTGCCAGCAGCTCCATACCTAGTAGTTACGAGCAGTACTTC. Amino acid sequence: CASSSIPSSYEQYF.

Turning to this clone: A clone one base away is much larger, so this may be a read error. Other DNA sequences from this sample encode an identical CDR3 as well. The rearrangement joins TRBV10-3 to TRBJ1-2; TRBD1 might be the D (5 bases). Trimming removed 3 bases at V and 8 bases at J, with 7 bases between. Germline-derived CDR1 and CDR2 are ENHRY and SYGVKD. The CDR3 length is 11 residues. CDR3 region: CAISDPGGYTF. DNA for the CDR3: TGTGCCATCAGTGACCCAGGGGGCTACACCTTC.

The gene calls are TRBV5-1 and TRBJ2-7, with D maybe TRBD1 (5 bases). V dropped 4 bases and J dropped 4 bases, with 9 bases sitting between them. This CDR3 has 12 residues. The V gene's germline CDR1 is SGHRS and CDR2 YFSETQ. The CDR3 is CASSQGSYEQYF. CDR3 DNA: TGCGCCAGCAGCCAGGGTTCGTACGAGCAGTACTTC.

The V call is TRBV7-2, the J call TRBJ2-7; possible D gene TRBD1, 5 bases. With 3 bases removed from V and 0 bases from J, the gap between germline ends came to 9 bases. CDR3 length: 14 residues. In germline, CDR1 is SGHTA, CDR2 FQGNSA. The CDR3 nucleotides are TGTGCCAGCAGCTTCGACAGAAGCTCCTACGAGCAGTACTTC. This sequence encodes CASSFDRSSYEQYF.

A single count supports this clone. CDR3 protein: CASSAGTSGTYTGELFF. The CDR3 DNA reads TGTGCCAGCAGCGCCGGGACTAGCGGGACCTACACCGGGGAGCTGTTTTTT. The V gene is TRBV9, the J gene TRBJ2-2; TRBD2 agrees at 13 bases. Trimming cost V 3 bases and J 3 bases; bases outside gene matches: 5. The V gene's germline CDR1 is SGDLS and CDR2 YYNGEE. The CDR3 is 17 amino acids.